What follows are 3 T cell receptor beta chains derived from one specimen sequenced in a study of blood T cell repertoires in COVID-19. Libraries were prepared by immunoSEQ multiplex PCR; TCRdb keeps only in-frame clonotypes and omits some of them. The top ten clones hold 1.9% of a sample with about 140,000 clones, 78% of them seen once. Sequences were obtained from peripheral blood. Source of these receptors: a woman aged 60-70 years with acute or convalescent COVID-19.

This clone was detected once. DNA of the CDR3: TGTGCCAGCAGGAGACAGGGGGGCTACGAGCAGTACTTC. It is translated as CASRRQGGYEQYF. The chain recombines TRBV6-5 with TRBJ2-7; 9 nucleotides match TRBD1. CDR1 is MNHEY, CDR2 SVGAGI, per germline. Germline trimming cut 6 bases from V and 3 bases from J; bases unmatched to any gene: 3. This CDR3 has 13 residues.

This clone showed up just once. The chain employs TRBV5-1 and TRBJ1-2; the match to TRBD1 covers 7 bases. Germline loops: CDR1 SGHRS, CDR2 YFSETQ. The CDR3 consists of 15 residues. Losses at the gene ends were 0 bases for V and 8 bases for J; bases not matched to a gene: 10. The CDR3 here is CASSLATGDYEGYTF. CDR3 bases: TGCGCCAGCAGCTTGGCTACAGGGGATTACGAGGGCTACACCTTC.

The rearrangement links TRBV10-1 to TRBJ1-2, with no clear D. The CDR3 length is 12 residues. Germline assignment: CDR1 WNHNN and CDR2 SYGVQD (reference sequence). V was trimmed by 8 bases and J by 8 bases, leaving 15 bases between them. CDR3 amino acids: CASGSDFEGYTF. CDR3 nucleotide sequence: TGCGCCAGCGGTTCAGACTTTGAGGGCTACACCTTC.